This entry lists 2 T cell receptor beta chains sequenced from one sample in a study of shared clonotypes between healthy human individuals. The table came from immunoSEQ multiplex PCR; TCRdb's copy has only in-frame clones and leaves some out. In the table there are under 600,000 clones, roughly 79% of which are singletons. Sequenced material: PBMCs. These receptor sequences come from a woman in her thirties or forties in good health. Some clones in this sample may be carry-over from other donors' samples.

The V call is TRBV5-1, the J call TRBJ1-3, with D possibly TRBD1 on 5 matching bases. The CDR3 is 15 amino acids. Between the trimmed V and J ends, which lost 4 bases and 0 bases, there was a span of 11 bases. CDR1 and CDR2 (germline): SGHRS, YFSETQ. The CDR3 protein is CASSRDGSSGNTIYF. CDR3 nucleotide sequence: TGCGCCAGCAGCCGGGACGGGAGCTCTGGAAACACCATATATTTT.

CDR3 region: CATGLAGGNEQFF. Written as DNA, the CDR3 is TGTGCCACGGGACTAGCGGGGGGCAATGAGCAGTTCTTC. The rearrangement uses TRBV2 and TRBJ2-1, with 15 bases matching TRBD2. CDR1 is SNHLY and CDR2 is FYNNEI in the germline V gene. V dropped 10 bases and J dropped 6; count of bases not matched to a gene: 1. CDR3 length equals 13 residues.